This T cell receptor (beta chain) was captured in a study of shared clonotypes between healthy human individuals. Broader study findings: Relative to memory subsets, naive subsets generally showed larger estimated richness.

The table lists this clone with a count of one. Antigen specificity is unknown. Only in-frame clones appear in the TCRdb table, and some are missing; sequencing was by immunoSEQ multiplex PCR. The sample records 2.3 million or so clones, 80% to 95% being singletons. This TCR derives from a man aged 18-30 years in good health. Some clones in this sample may be carry-over from other donors' samples. The sequenced sample was naive CD4+ T cells from PBMCs. Regarding subset: CD45RA+ positively selected.

CDR3 protein: CASSPLRAGVGNEQFF. In DNA form, the CDR3 reads TGTGCCAGCAGCCCTCTCCGAGCGGGAGTTGGTAATGAGCAGTTCTTC. The chain employs TRBV7-3 and TRBJ2-1, with 8 nucleotides matching TRBD2. V was clipped by 5 bases and J by 7 bases; unmatched bases: 13. This CDR3 contains 16 residues. CDR1 and CDR2 from the germline V gene are SGHTA and FQGTGA.